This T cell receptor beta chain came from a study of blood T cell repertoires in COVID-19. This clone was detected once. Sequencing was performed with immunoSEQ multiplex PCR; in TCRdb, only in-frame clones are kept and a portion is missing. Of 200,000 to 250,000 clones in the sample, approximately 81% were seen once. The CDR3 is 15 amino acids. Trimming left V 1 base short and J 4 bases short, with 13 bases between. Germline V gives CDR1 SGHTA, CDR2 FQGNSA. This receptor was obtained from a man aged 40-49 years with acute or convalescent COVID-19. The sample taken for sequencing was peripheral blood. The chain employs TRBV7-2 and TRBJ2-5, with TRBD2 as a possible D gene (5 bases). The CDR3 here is CASSLDWGAGETQYF. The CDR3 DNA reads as TGTGCCAGCAGCTTAGATTGGGGTGCGGGAGAGACCCAGTACTTC.